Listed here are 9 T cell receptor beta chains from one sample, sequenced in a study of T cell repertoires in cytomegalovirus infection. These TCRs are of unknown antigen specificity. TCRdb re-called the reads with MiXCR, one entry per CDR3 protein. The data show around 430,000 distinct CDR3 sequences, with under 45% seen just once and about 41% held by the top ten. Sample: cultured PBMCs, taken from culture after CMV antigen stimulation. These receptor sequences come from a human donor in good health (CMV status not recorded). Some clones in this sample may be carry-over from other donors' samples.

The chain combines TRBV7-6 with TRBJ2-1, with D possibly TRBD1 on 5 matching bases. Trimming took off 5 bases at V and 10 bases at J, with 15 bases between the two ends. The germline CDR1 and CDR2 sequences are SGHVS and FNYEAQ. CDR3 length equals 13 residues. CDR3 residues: CASSINRYPEQFF. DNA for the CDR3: TGTGCCAGCAGCATCAACAGGTACCCGGAGCAGTTCTTC.

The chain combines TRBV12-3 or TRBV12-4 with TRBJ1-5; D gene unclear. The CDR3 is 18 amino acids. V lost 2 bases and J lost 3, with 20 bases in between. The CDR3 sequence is CASSLWRLTRSLNQPQHF. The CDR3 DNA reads TGTGCCAGCAGTTTATGGCGGCTTACCAGGTCTCTCAATCAGCCCCAGCATTTT.

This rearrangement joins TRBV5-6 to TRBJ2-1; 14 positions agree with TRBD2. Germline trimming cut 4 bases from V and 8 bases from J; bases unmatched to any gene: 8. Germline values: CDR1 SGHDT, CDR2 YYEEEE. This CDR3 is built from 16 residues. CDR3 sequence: CASSPGLAGASHEQFF. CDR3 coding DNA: TGTGCCAGCAGCCCGGGACTAGCGGGAGCGTCTCATGAGCAGTTCTTC.

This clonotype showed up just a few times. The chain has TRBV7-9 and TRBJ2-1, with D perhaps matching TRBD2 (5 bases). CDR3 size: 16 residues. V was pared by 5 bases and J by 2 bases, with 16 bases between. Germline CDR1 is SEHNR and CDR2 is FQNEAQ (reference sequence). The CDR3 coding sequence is TGTGCCAGCAGCCTAAGAAGTGGGAGTGCCTACAATGAGCAGTTCTTC. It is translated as CASSLRSGSAYNEQFF.

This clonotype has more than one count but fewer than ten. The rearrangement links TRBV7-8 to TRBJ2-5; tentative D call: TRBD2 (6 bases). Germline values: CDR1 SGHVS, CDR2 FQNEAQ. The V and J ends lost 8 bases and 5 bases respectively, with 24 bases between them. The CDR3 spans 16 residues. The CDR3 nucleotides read TGTGCCAGCGGGGGGTCGGACCCGCCTTCTTGGGAGACCCAGTACTTC. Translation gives CASGGSDPPSWETQYF.

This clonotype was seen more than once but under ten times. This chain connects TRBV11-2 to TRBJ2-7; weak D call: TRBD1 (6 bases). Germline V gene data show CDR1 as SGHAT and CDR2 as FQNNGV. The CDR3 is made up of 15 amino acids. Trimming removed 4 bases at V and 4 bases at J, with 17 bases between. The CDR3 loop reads CASSYNRDNTYEQYF. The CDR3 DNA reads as TGTGCCAGCAGCTACAATCGGGACAACACATACGAGCAGTACTTC.

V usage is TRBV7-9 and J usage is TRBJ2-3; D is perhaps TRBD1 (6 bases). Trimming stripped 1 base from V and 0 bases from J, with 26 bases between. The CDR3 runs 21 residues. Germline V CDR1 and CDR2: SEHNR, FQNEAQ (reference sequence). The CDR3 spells CASSLVAGAITVRASTDTQYF. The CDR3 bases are TGTGCCAGCAGCTTAGTGGCAGGGGCGATAACCGTCAGGGCTAGCACAGATACGCAGTATTTT.

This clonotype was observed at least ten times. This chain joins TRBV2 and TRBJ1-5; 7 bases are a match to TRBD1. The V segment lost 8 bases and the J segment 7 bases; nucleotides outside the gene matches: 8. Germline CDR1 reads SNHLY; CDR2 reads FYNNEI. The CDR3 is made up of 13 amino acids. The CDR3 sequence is CASGPTGIQPQHF. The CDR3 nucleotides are TGTGCCAGCGGACCGACAGGGATCCAGCCCCAGCATTTT.

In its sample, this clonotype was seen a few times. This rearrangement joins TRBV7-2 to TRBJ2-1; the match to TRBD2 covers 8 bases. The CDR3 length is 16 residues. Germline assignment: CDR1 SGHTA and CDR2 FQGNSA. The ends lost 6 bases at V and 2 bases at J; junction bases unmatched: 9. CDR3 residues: CASRPPGTRTYNEQFF. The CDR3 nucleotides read TGTGCCAGCAGACCACCCGGGACTAGAACCTACAATGAGCAGTTCTTC.